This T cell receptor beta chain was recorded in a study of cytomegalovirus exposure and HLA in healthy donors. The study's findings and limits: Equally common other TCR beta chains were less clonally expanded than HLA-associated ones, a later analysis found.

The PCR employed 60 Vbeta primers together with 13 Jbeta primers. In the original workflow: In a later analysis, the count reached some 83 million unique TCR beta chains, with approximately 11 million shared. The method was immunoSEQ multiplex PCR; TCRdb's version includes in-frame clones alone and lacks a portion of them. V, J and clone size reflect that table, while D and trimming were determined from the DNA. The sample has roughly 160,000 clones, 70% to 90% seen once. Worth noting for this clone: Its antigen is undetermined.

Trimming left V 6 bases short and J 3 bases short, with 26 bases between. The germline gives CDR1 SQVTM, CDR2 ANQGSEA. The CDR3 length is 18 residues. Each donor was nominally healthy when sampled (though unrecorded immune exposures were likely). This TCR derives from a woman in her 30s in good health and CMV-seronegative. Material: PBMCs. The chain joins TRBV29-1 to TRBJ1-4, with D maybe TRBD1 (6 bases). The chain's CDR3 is CSVENPANRDTSNEKLFF. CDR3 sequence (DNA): TGCAGCGTAGAAAATCCGGCGAACCGGGACACCTCTAATGAAAAACTGTTTTTT.